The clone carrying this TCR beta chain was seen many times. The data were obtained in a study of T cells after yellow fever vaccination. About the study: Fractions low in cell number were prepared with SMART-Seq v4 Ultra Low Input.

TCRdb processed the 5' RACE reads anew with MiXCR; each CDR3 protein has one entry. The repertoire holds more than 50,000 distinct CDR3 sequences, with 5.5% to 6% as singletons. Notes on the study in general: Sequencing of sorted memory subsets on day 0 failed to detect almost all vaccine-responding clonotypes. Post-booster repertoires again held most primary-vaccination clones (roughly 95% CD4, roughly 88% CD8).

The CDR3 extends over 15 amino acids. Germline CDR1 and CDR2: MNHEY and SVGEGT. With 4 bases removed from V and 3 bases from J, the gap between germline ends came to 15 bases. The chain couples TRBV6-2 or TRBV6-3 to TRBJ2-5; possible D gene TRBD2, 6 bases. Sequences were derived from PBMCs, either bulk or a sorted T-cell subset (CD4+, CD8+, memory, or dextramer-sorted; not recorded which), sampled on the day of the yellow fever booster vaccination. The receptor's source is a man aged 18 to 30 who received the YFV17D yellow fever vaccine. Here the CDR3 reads CASSFTGTQEETQYF. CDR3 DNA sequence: TGTGCCAGCAGTTTCACCGGGACTCAGGAAGAGACCCAGTACTTC.